One sample yielded the 9 T cell receptor beta chains listed below, sequenced in a study of CD8 T cells in ankylosing spondylitis. Study-level findings and limits: The study identified a TCR beta motif of eight highly homologous variants that appeared characteristic of ankylosing spondylitis blood.

Their antigens remain unidentified. TCRdb re-derived calls from the 5' RACE reads in MiXCR, one entry per CDR3 protein. The table has about 210,000 distinct CDR3 sequences, 6% to 8% seen once. Sequencing was performed on blood, either unsorted or a sorted T cell fraction (not recorded which). These receptors were obtained from a male donor with ankylosing spondylitis.

The V gene is TRBV11-1, the J gene TRBJ2-1; possibly TRBD1 or TRBD2 for D (5 bases each). V gave up 3 bases and J gave up 5 bases, with 20 bases separating them. Germline lookup yields CDR1 SGHAT and CDR2 FQDESV (reference sequence). The CDR3 runs to 17 residues. CDR3 region: CASSFPGATGLDNEQFF. The CDR3 DNA is TGTGCCAGCAGCTTTCCCGGGGCCACCGGTCTTGACAATGAGCAGTTCTTC.

At least ten counts were recorded for this clonotype. This chain connects TRBV7-2 to TRBJ2-7; no reliable D call. Trimming pared 6 bases from V and 1 base from J, leaving 10 bases between. Germline CDR1 SGHTA, CDR2 FQGNSA. There are 13 residues in the CDR3. The CDR3 DNA follows: TGTGCCAGCAGTCCGGAGACGTCCTACGAGCAGTACTTC. It translates to CASSPETSYEQYF.

In its sample, this clonotype was seen many times. The chain employs TRBV7-2 and TRBJ2-7; D gene unclear. The CDR3 is 17 residues long. V was cut by 1 base and J by 0 bases, with 16 bases left in between. The germline gives CDR1 SGHTA, CDR2 FQGNSA. Here the CDR3 reads CASSLERYSVGSYEQYF. CDR3 DNA sequence: TGTGCCAGCAGCTTAGAGCGCTACTCGGTCGGCTCCTACGAGCAGTACTTC.

The sample holds many counts of this clonotype. The rearrangement joins TRBV27 to TRBJ1-1; TRBD1 aligns across 8 bases. This CDR3 comprises 14 residues. J gave up 5 bases and V 6 bases, and 8 bases lay outside the gene matches. The germline V gene has CDR1 MNHEY and CDR2 SMNVEV (reference sequence). The CDR3 nucleotides read TGTGCCAGCAGCAACCAGGGGGCTGGAACTGAAGCTTTCTTT. It encodes CASSNQGAGTEAFF.

This clonotype was seen a single time. This chain links TRBV6-5 with TRBJ2-7, with D perhaps matching TRBD2 (5 bases). V lost 2 bases and J lost 6, with 17 bases in between. Germline CDR1 and CDR2: MNHEY and SVGAGI. The CDR3 has 15 residues. CDR3 sequence reads: CASSYPMAGEGEQYF. The DNA of the CDR3 is TGTGCCAGCAGTTACCCGATGGCGGGCGAGGGCGAGCAGTACTTC.

The sample holds many counts of this clonotype. The genes are TRBV9 and TRBJ2-5, with 12 bases identical to TRBD2. The CDR3 is 16 residues long. Germline-derived CDR1 and CDR2 are SGDLS and YYNGEE. The ends lost 0 bases at V and 5 bases at J; junction bases unmatched: 5. In DNA form, the CDR3 reads TGTGCCAGCAGCGTAGGGCGACTAGCGGGGGTTGAGACCCAGTACTTC. It encodes CASSVGRLAGVETQYF. Full variable domain (missing parts from reference TRBV9 and TRBJ2-5): DSGVTQTPKHLITATGQRVTLRCSPRSGDLSVYWYQQSLDQGLQFLIQYYNGEERAKGNILERFSAQQFPDLHSELNLSSLELGDSALYFCASSVGRLAGVETQYFGPGTRLLVL.

This clonotype occurred many times. The chain uses TRBV20-1 and TRBJ2-1; no reliable D call. Germline V gives CDR1 DFQATT, CDR2 SNEGSKA (reference sequence). This CDR3 is 8 amino acids long. Trimming shortened V by 4 bases and J by 15 bases, and 7 bases separated the two germline ends. Here the CDR3 reads CSAKRGFF. CDR3 in DNA: TGCAGTGCTAAAAGAGGGTTCTTC.

This clonotype was recorded many times. The rearrangement uses TRBV11-2 and TRBJ2-7; tentatively, D is TRBD2 (6 bases). Germline V gene sequence: CDR1 SGHAT, CDR2 FQNNGV. The CDR3 sequence is 15 residues long. V gave up 3 bases and J gave up 5 bases, with 17 bases separating them. The CDR3 DNA is TGTGCCAGCAGCTTTTCTGTCGGGAGCGGGCACGAGCAGTACTTC. This sequence encodes CASSFSVGSGHEQYF.

The table lists this clonotype with many counts. The chain recombines TRBV6-5 with TRBJ1-5; perhaps TRBD1 as D (5 bases). Germline values: CDR1 MNHEY, CDR2 SVGAGI. The CDR3 totals 14 residues. Trimming cost V 2 bases and J 2 bases, with 7 bases left between them. This CDR3 reads CASSYRGRNQPQHF. CDR3 in DNA: TGTGCCAGCAGTTACAGGGGCCGCAATCAGCCCCAGCATTTT.